These 26 T cell receptor beta chains share one sample of origin, sequenced in a study of Ad26.COV2.S vaccination and SARS-CoV-2 variants. The data were produced by immunoSEQ multiplex PCR, yet TCRdb's version contains in-frame clones alone and is incomplete. The profile shows about 180,000 clones, around nine tenths of them singletons. Material: peripheral blood, obtained after recovery from COVID-19. Receptors were obtained from a human donor who had recovered from COVID-19.

This clone was found a few times. CDR3 residues: CATSDLNPPGTGNTIYF. The CDR3 DNA is TGTGCCACCAGTGATTTGAATCCCCCAGGCACTGGAAACACCATATATTTT. The V call is TRBV24-1, the J call TRBJ1-3; no clear D gene. The V end was cut by 0 bases, the J end by 2 bases, with 13 bases between. Germline loops: CDR1 KGHDR, CDR2 SFDVKD. The CDR3 is 17 amino acids.

The chain employs TRBV7-3 and TRBJ2-2; no clear D gene. Trimming left V 4 bases short and J 2 bases short, with 8 bases between. Germline V gene sequence: CDR1 SGHTA, CDR2 FQGTGA. CDR3 length: 14 amino acids. The CDR3 nucleotides read TGTGCCAGCAGCTCCAGGAGAAACACCGGGGAGCTGTTTTTT. Residues: CASSSRRNTGELFF.

The chain recombines TRBV18 with TRBJ1-2; tentatively, D is TRBD1 (5 bases). This CDR3 has 14 residues. Germline V gene data show CDR1 as KGHSH and CDR2 as LQKENI. Trimming left V 3 bases short and J 4 bases short, with 12 bases between. CDR3 coding DNA: TGTGCCAGCTCACCCCTCCTCGACAGCTATGGCTACACCTTC. This translates into CASSPLLDSYGYTF.

The chain joins TRBV27 to TRBJ1-1, with D maybe TRBD1 (5 bases). CDR3 length equals 14 residues. Deletions cut 4 bases from V and 5 bases from J, with 14 bases between. Germline V gene sequence: CDR1 MNHEY, CDR2 SMNVEV (reference sequence). The CDR3 DNA reads TGTGCCAGCAGTTATGGGGACCCAAGAACTGAAGCTTTCTTT. The encoded protein is CASSYGDPRTEAFF.

In nucleotides, the CDR3 is TGTGCCAGAAGCTTGGAACCTCGGGGCTCAGGGGGAGATACGCAGTATTTT. Amino acids: CARSLEPRGSGGDTQYF. The chain employs TRBV5-3 and TRBJ2-3; 7 bases align to TRBD1. TRBV5-3 is assigned to the ORF class and has an uncertain function. After removal of 0 bases from V and 5 bases from J, the junction contained 12 bases not matched to a gene. This CDR3 spans 17 amino acids.

This sequence joins TRBV18 and TRBJ1-2; D may be TRBD1 (5 bases). Germline V CDR1 and CDR2: KGHSH, LQKENI. V gave up 0 bases and J gave up 6 bases, with 14 bases separating them. The CDR3 consists of 15 residues. In DNA form, the CDR3 reads TGTGCCAGCTCACCACCGACAACGGGACTCGATGGCTACACCTTC. Translation: CASSPPTTGLDGYTF.

The chain has TRBV5-4 and TRBJ2-7; D perhaps matches TRBD1 (6 bases). The germline CDR1 and CDR2 sequences are SGHNT and YYREEE (reference sequence). The V end lost 4 bases, the J end lost 0 bases, and 8 bases lay between the germline ends. The CDR3 spans 13 residues. The DNA for the CDR3 is TGTGCCAGCAGCAACAGGGACTCCTACGAGCAGTACTTC. It codes for CASSNRDSYEQYF.

This clone was found once. The gene calls are TRBV2 and TRBJ2-3; 8 bases are a match to TRBD2. This CDR3 has 19 residues. Germline CDR1 is SNHLY and CDR2 is FYNNEI. The junction had 18 bases not matched to a gene; V was cut back by 7 bases and J by 0 bases. CDR3 nucleotide sequence: TGTGCCAGCACACTACCCCGGGGGGGGGCTTTCACTAGCACAGATACGCAGTATTTT. It is translated as CASTLPRGGAFTSTDTQYF. The full variable domain, completed using reference TRBV2 and TRBJ2-3, is EPEVTQTPSHQVTQMGQEVILRCVPISNHLYFYWYRQILGQKVEFLVSFYNNEISEKSEIFDDQFSVERPDGSNFTLKIRSTKLEDSAMYFCASTLPRGGAFTSTDTQYFGPGTRLTVL.

This clone was seen just once. V usage is TRBV5-4 and J usage is TRBJ1-1; D call uncertain. Trimming stripped 0 bases from V and 1 base from J, with 10 bases between. CDR3 length: 15 residues. Germline V lookup: CDR1 SGHNT, CDR2 YYREEE (reference sequence). CDR3 residues: CASSLVGGWNTEAFF. CDR3 sequence (DNA): TGTGCCAGCAGCTTGGTTGGAGGGTGGAACACTGAAGCTTTCTTT.

This chain links TRBV7-9 with TRBJ1-6, with D unclear. Germline V gene data show CDR1 as SEHNR and CDR2 as FQNEAQ (reference sequence). Trimming shortened V by 7 bases and J by 10 bases, and 14 bases separated the two germline ends. The CDR3 is made up of 13 amino acids. CDR3 in DNA: TGTGCCAGCACCTTCGTCGAGGAATCACCCCTCCACTTT. It specifies CASTFVEESPLHF.

The chain recombines TRBV5-1 with TRBJ2-3; 11 bases agree with TRBD1. CDR1 SGHRS and CDR2 YFSETQ come from the germline V gene. V lost 4 bases, J lost 1 base, and 2 bases stayed unmatched. CDR3 size: 15 residues. The CDR3 coding sequence is TGCGCCAGCAGCCTGGGACAGGGGGGCACAGATACGCAGTATTTT. As protein: CASSLGQGGTDTQYF. Using reference TRBV5-1 and TRBJ2-3 for the parts outside the CDR3, the full variable domain is KAGVTQTPRYLIKTRGQQVTLSCSPISGHRSVSWYQQTPGQGLQFLFEYFSETQRNKGNFPGRFSGRQFSNSRSEMNVSTLELGDSALYLCASSLGQGGTDTQYFGPGTRLTVL.

The CDR3 DNA reads TGTGCCAGCAGTGCCCTCCAGGGGGCTTCCTACGAGCAGTACTTC. Protein: CASSALQGASYEQYF. The chain employs TRBV28 and TRBJ2-7, with 8 bases matching TRBD1. The CDR3 consists of 15 residues. Per the germline V gene, CDR1 is MDHEN and CDR2 is SYDVKM. Trimming at V came to 5 bases and at J to 1 base, leaving 7 bases not matched to a gene.

The V and J genes are TRBV10-3 and TRBJ2-5; D not resolved. This CDR3 comprises 12 residues. Trimming pared 4 bases from V and 2 bases from J, leaving 5 bases between. Germline assignment: CDR1 ENHRY and CDR2 SYGVKD. The CDR3 bases are TGTGCCATCAGTGCGCAGCAAGAGACCCAGTACTTC. Translating it yields CAISAQQETQYF.

The chain employs TRBV2 and TRBJ1-6, with unresolved D. This CDR3 region has 15 residues. The germline gives CDR1 SNHLY, CDR2 FYNNEI. Trimming took off 7 bases at V and 7 bases at J, with 17 bases between the two ends. The CDR3: CASTPFEGVNSPLHF. The CDR3 region has the DNA TGTGCCAGCACCCCCTTCGAGGGTGTAAATTCACCCCTCCACTTT.

This rearrangement joins TRBV5-8 to TRBJ1-5; D is unresolved. CDR3 length: 11 residues. Per germline, CDR1 SGHTS and CDR2 YDEGEE. Trimming pared 1 base from V and 7 bases from J, leaving 3 bases between. The CDR3 loop reads CASSLRQPQHF. In DNA, the CDR3 is TGTGCCAGCAGCTTGAGGCAGCCCCAGCATTTT.

The chain uses TRBV19 and TRBJ2-1; D gene ambiguous. The CDR3 extends over 16 amino acids. CDR1 is LNHDA, CDR2 SQIVND, per germline (reference sequence). Trimming pared 5 bases from V and 1 base from J, leaving 15 bases between. This CDR3 reads CASSVLATSSYNEQFF. DNA of the CDR3: TGTGCCAGTAGTGTACTGGCCACCTCATCCTACAATGAGCAGTTCTTC. Together with reference TRBV19 and TRBJ2-1, the CDR3 gives the full variable domain: DGGITQSPKYLFRKEGQNVTLSCEQNLNHDAMYWYRQDPGQGLRLIYYSQIVNDFQKGDIAEGYSVSREKKESFPLTVTSAQKNPTAFYLCASSVLATSSYNEQFFGPGTRLTVL.

V and J are TRBV2 and TRBJ1-1; TRBD1 matches at 8 bases. Trimming took 8 bases from V and 1 from J; bases not matched to a gene: 6. This CDR3 is 14 amino acids long. The germline CDR1 and CDR2 sequences are SNHLY and FYNNEI. CDR3 in DNA: TGTGCCAGCGGGAAGGACAGGGCGAACACTGAAGCTTTCTTT. This translates into CASGKDRANTEAFF.

The rearrangement joins TRBV27 to TRBJ2-2; 10 bases align to TRBD2. The CDR3 covers 16 residues. Looked up from germline, CDR1 is MNHEY and CDR2 is SMNVEV (reference sequence). Trimming removed 5 bases from V and 7 bases from J; junction bases left unmatched: 10. The CDR3 region is CASSPWTSGRGGELFF. The CDR3 nucleotides are TGTGCCAGCAGTCCGTGGACTAGCGGTAGGGGCGGGGAGCTGTTTTTT.

The chain carries TRBV29-1 and TRBJ2-3, with D hard to call. This CDR3 region has 14 residues. The germline V and J ends were trimmed by 8 bases and 0 bases, with 15 bases remaining between them. Germline CDR1 is SQVTM and CDR2 is ANQGSEA. CDR3 bases: TGCAGCACGACCTACAGAATCAGCACAGATACGCAGTATTTT. Translating it yields CSTTYRISTDTQYF.

This clone appeared once. In DNA form, the CDR3 reads TGTGCCAGCAGTGAAAAGCGGACCGGGGAGCTGTTTTTT. Amino acid sequence: CASSEKRTGELFF. The V call is TRBV2, the J call TRBJ2-2; possible D gene TRBD2, 5 bases. CDR1 is SNHLY and CDR2 is FYNNEI in the germline V gene. With 2 bases removed from V and 5 bases from J, the gap between germline ends came to 6 bases. This CDR3 has 13 amino acids.

J is TRBJ2-1 and V is TRBV6-4; D is unresolved. V lost 1 base to trimming and J lost 0 bases, with 10 bases between them. Germline CDR1 is MRHNA and CDR2 is SNTAGT. This CDR3 region has 16 residues. The CDR3 loop is CASSDFSASSYNEQFF. The CDR3 region has the DNA TGTGCCAGCAGTGACTTCAGCGCGAGCTCCTACAATGAGCAGTTCTTC.

This rearrangement joins TRBV19 to TRBJ1-4; D is unresolved. This CDR3 contains 14 residues. From germline, CDR1 is LNHDA and CDR2 SQIVND (reference sequence). The V gene lost 5 bases and the J gene lost 8 bases, with 15 bases spanning the gap. Here the CDR3 DNA reads TGTGCCAGTAGTGTCGACGCACGGCCGGAAAAACTGTTTTTT. It yields the protein CASSVDARPEKLFF.

This sequence joins TRBV29-1 and TRBJ1-1; D is perhaps TRBD1 (6 bases). The germline V and J ends were trimmed by 6 bases and 0 bases, with 11 bases remaining between them. This CDR3 region has 13 residues. Germline V gene sequence: CDR1 SQVTM, CDR2 ANQGSEA. The CDR3 DNA sequence: TGCAGCGTGTGGGGGGCGCTGAACACTGAAGCTTTCTTT. Its protein is CSVWGALNTEAFF.

This chain uses TRBV10-3 with TRBJ2-7; D unresolved. Germline CDR1 reads ENHRY; CDR2 reads SYGVKD. CDR3 size: 16 residues. V was pared by 3 bases and J by 0 bases, with 15 bases between. This CDR3 reads CAISDGNSGPSYEQYF. The CDR3 DNA sequence: TGTGCCATCAGTGATGGAAACAGTGGCCCCTCCTACGAGCAGTACTTC.

By share, this clone counts as medium-sized (0.01 to 0.1%). J is TRBJ1-2 and V is TRBV2, with D possibly being TRBD1 (5 bases). The germline V and J ends were trimmed by 2 bases and 4 bases, with 17 bases remaining between them. Germline V CDR1 and CDR2: SNHLY, FYNNEI. The CDR3 loop spans 16 amino acids. The CDR3 DNA follows: TGTGCCAGCAGTGAATGGGGCAGGGAATCGGGCTATGGCTACACCTTC. Its protein product is CASSEWGRESGYGYTF. Filled out from reference TRBV2 and TRBJ1-2, the complete variable domain reads EPEVTQTPSHQVTQMGQEVILRCVPISNHLYFYWYRQILGQKVEFLVSFYNNEISEKSEIFDDQFSVERPDGSNFTLKIRSTKLEDSAMYFCASSEWGRESGYGYTFGSGTRLTVV.

This chain uses TRBV27 with TRBJ2-3; the D gene is possibly TRBD2 (7 bases). The CDR3 has 15 residues. Germline CDR1 is MNHEY and CDR2 is SMNVEV (reference sequence). The germline V and J ends were trimmed by 7 bases and 7 bases, with 21 bases remaining between them. The DNA of the CDR3 is TGTGCCAGCACTCAGGAGGGGGGGCCCTGGAATACGCAGTATTTT. Residues: CASTQEGGPWNTQYF.